Given below is one T cell receptor beta chain in context. The sample comes from a study of blood T cell repertoires in COVID-19. Study overall: The cDNA or gDNA used as material had been derived from T cells, B-cell-depleted T cells, or PBMCs.

In assigning cohorts, the study relied on participant-reported clinical history. This CDR3 has 15 amino acids. Trimming stripped 5 bases from V and 5 bases from J, with 18 bases between. Germline V gives CDR1 LNHDA, CDR2 SQIVND (reference sequence). Here immunoSEQ multiplex PCR was the method, and the copy in TCRdb shows in-frame clones only, minus some. Of around 470,000 clones listed, less than 95% are singletons. The clonotype was recovered from a man younger than 35 who had recovered from COVID-19. The sample consisted of PBMCs or T cells enriched from blood (not recorded which). The chain combines TRBV19 with TRBJ1-1; D perhaps matches TRBD1 (6 bases). The CDR3 sequence: CASSQERGRGTEAFF. In DNA, the CDR3 is TGTGCCAGTAGTCAAGAACGGGGGAGGGGGACTGAAGCTTTCTTT.